These 11 T cell receptor beta chains share one sample of origin, sequenced in a study of blood T cell repertoires in COVID-19. Clones were sequenced by immunoSEQ multiplex PCR, and TCRdb holds only the in-frame ones, with some missing. The sample records 210,000 or so clones, 75% to 85% being singletons. Sequences were obtained from peripheral blood. The receptors stem from a man between 45 and 60 years old with COVID-19, enrolled during active disease.

This chain uses TRBV5-4 with TRBJ1-1, with TRBD1 matching 7 bases. V was pared by 4 bases and J by 0 bases, with 6 bases of the junction left unmatched. The germline V gene encodes CDR1 SGHNT and CDR2 YYREEE (reference sequence). The CDR3 totals 15 residues. In DNA form, the CDR3 reads TGTGCCAGCAGCCGAGGGGGACAGATGAACACTGAAGCTTTCTTT. This gives the protein CASSRGGQMNTEAFF.

V gene TRBV3-1 (or the pseudogene TRBV3-2) combines with J gene TRBJ2-2, with TRBD2 matching over 10 bases. V dropped 8 bases and J dropped 1; count of bases not matched to a gene: 1. Germline assignment: CDR1 LGHDT and CDR2 YNNKEL (reference sequence). The CDR3 spans 14 residues. The CDR3 sequence: CASSSGRNTGELFF. Written as DNA, the CDR3 is TGTGCCAGCTCTAGCGGGAGGAACACCGGGGAGCTGTTTTTT.

V gene TRBV7-3 combines with J gene TRBJ2-2; 8 nucleotides align to TRBD1. The CDR3 sequence is 17 residues long. With 0 bases clipped from V and 6 bases from J, the junction kept 9 bases outside the gene matches. Germline lookup yields CDR1 SGHTA and CDR2 FQGTGA. The CDR3 sequence is CASSLTPGQGSAGELFF. The CDR3 DNA reads as TGTGCCAGCAGCTTAACTCCCGGACAGGGTAGTGCCGGGGAGCTGTTTTTT.

The V call is TRBV27, the J call TRBJ1-2; 9 bases are shared with TRBD1. The trim removed 4 bases at V and 9 bases at J, leaving 6 bases unmatched. CDR3 length equals 13 residues. From germline, CDR1 is MNHEY and CDR2 SMNVEV (reference sequence). CDR3 protein: CASSYRTGDRYTF. CDR3 DNA: TGTGCCAGCAGTTACCGGACAGGGGATCGCTACACCTTC.

The J gene is TRBJ2-5, the V gene TRBV28; possible D gene TRBD1, 6 bases. Germline V gene sequence: CDR1 MDHEN, CDR2 SYDVKM. V was pared by 6 bases and J by 4 bases, with 18 bases between. This CDR3 contains 15 residues. In DNA form, the CDR3 reads TGTGCCAGCAGGCCGCACAGGGTCGGAGTAGAGACCCAGTACTTC. Its protein product is CASRPHRVGVETQYF.

Only one count was recorded for this clone. The V call is TRBV5-1, the J call TRBJ2-5, with 12 bases that match TRBD1. CDR1 and CDR2 (germline): SGHRS, YFSETQ. CDR3 size: 14 residues. Trimming took 5 bases from V and 5 from J; bases not matched to a gene: 4. The CDR3 DNA sequence: TGCGCCAGCAGTGGGACAGGGGGCGCCGAGACCCAGTACTTC. As protein: CASSGTGGAETQYF.

V gene TRBV4-3 combines with J gene TRBJ2-3; TRBD2 aligns across 10 bases. CDR1 is LGHNA, CDR2 YSLEER, per germline. V was clipped by 4 bases and J by 3 bases; unmatched bases: 10. This CDR3 is 17 amino acids long. The CDR3 region is CASSLGKSTSGTDTQYF. CDR3 coding DNA: TGCGCCAGCAGCCTGGGGAAGTCGACTAGCGGGACAGATACGCAGTATTTT.

The chain joins TRBV5-1 to TRBJ2-7; perhaps TRBD2 as D (5 bases). Germline V lookup: CDR1 SGHRS, CDR2 YFSETQ. Trimming removed 5 bases from V and 2 bases from J, with 11 bases in between. The CDR3 spans 13 residues. The CDR3 nucleotides read TGCGCCAGCAGTCGGGGTGGCACCTACGAGCAGTACTTC. It is translated as CASSRGGTYEQYF.

The chain's CDR3 is CAISESALAGIRELFF. Here the CDR3 DNA reads TGTGCCATCAGTGAGTCGGCCCTAGCGGGCATCAGGGAGCTGTTTTTT. The rearrangement joins TRBV10-3 to TRBJ2-2; 8 bases line up with TRBD2. J gave up 9 bases and V 0 bases, and 9 bases lay outside the gene matches. The germline V gene encodes CDR1 ENHRY and CDR2 SYGVKD. There are 16 residues in the CDR3.

The genes are TRBV28 and TRBJ1-6, with D uncertain. CDR1 MDHEN and CDR2 SYDVKM come from the germline V gene. Trimming removed 3 bases at V and 6 bases at J, with 15 bases between. The CDR3 loop spans 16 amino acids. CDR3 residues: CASSLSYYPINSPLHF. The DNA for the CDR3 is TGTGCCAGCAGTTTGTCCTACTACCCAATTAATTCACCCCTCCACTTT.

The chain carries TRBV5-4 and TRBJ1-2, with 7 bases that match TRBD1. Germline trimming cut 4 bases from V and 1 base from J; bases unmatched to any gene: 7. The V gene's germline CDR1 is SGHNT and CDR2 YYREEE (reference sequence). There are 15 residues in the CDR3. The CDR3 reads CASSRETGNNYGYTF. CDR3 nucleotide sequence: TGTGCCAGCAGCCGAGAGACAGGGAATAACTATGGCTACACCTTC.